These 14 T cell receptor beta chains share one sample of origin, sequenced in a study of T cell responses to AZD1222 COVID-19 vaccine. Method: immunoSEQ multiplex PCR; TCRdb's copy keeps in-frame clones and lacks some. The sample carries 110,000 to 150,000 clones, over 85% recorded once. Sequencing used peripheral blood, obtained on day 0 of AZD1222 vaccination. The source of these receptors is an adult in good health.

This clone appeared a few times. The V call is TRBV6-5, the J call TRBJ1-5; 11 nucleotides agree with TRBD1. The ends lost 6 bases at V and 3 bases at J; junction bases unmatched: 4. CDR1 and CDR2 from the germline V gene are MNHEY and SVGAGI. The CDR3 contains 15 residues. CDR3 region: CASSWTGGLNQPQHF. CDR3 DNA: TGTGCCAGCAGCTGGACAGGGGGCCTCAATCAGCCCCAGCATTTT.

The chain uses TRBV7-2 and TRBJ2-5; D unresolved. V was clipped by 2 bases and J by 9 bases, with 1 base between them. The CDR3 extends over 9 amino acids. Germline CDR1 is SGHTA and CDR2 is FQGNSA. In nucleotides, the CDR3 is TGTGCCAGCAGCTTATCCCAGTACTTC. Its protein is CASSLSQYF.

The V and J genes are TRBV19 and TRBJ2-1; 14 nucleotides agree with TRBD2. With 3 bases clipped from V and 9 bases from J, the junction kept 4 bases outside the gene matches. CDR1 and CDR2 from the germline V gene are LNHDA and SQIVND (reference sequence). This CDR3 is built from 15 residues. CDR3 in DNA: TGTGCCAGTAGTATCGGGACTAGCGGGAGAAGTGAGCAGTTCTTC. The encoded protein is CASSIGTSGRSEQFF.

The rearrangement uses TRBV27 and TRBJ2-7; tentatively, D is TRBD1 (6 bases). Looked up from germline, CDR1 is MNHEY and CDR2 is SMNVEV (reference sequence). The CDR3 extends over 14 amino acids. Trimming removed 2 bases at V and 5 bases at J, with 13 bases between. DNA of the CDR3: TGTGCCAGCAGTTTAGCGGGCAGGGGCGACGAGCAGTACTTC. This sequence encodes CASSLAGRGDEQYF.

The chain carries TRBV7-9 and TRBJ2-3; TRBD2 aligns across 8 bases. The CDR3 covers 16 residues. CDR1 is SEHNR, CDR2 FQNEAQ, per germline (reference sequence). Germline trimming cut 5 bases from V and 2 bases from J; bases unmatched to any gene: 9. CDR3 in amino acids: CASSPVGLVDTDTQYF. DNA for the CDR3: TGTGCCAGCAGCCCCGTGGGACTAGTAGACACAGATACGCAGTATTTT.

This sequence joins TRBV5-4 and TRBJ1-1; D unclear. The CDR3 consists of 12 residues. V lost 4 bases and J 1 base, leaving 5 bases between the germline ends. From germline, CDR1 is SGHNT and CDR2 YYREEE (reference sequence). The CDR3 coding sequence is TGTGCCAGCAGCATAAGGAACACTGAAGCTTTCTTT. Translation gives CASSIRNTEAFF.

The chain couples TRBV3-1 (or the pseudogene TRBV3-2) to TRBJ1-5; D unclear. The germline V gene encodes CDR1 LGHDT and CDR2 YNNKEL (reference sequence). Trimming shortened V by 4 bases and J by 1 base, and 5 bases separated the two germline ends. CDR3 length equals 13 residues. The CDR3 loop is CASSRNSNQPQHF. CDR3 sequence (DNA): TGTGCCAGCAGCCGGAACAGCAATCAGCCCCAGCATTTT.

The chain couples TRBV9 to TRBJ1-3; 8 positions match TRBD1. Germline V gene data show CDR1 as SGDLS and CDR2 as YYNGEE. The CDR3 spans 13 residues. V trimming: 1 base; J trimming: 7 bases; junction bases outside the gene matches: 1. The CDR3 loop is CASSVQGANTIYF. The CDR3 bases are TGTGCCAGCAGCGTACAGGGGGCGAACACCATATATTTT. The whole variable domain, filled in from reference TRBV9 and TRBJ1-3, reads DSGVTQTPKHLITATGQRVTLRCSPRSGDLSVYWYQQSLDQGLQFLIQYYNGEERAKGNILERFSAQQFPDLHSELNLSSLELGDSALYFCASSVQGANTIYFGEGSWLTVV.

The rearrangement links TRBV7-2 to TRBJ2-4; 8 bases align to TRBD1. Germline CDR1 SGHTA, CDR2 FQGNSA. There are 17 residues in the CDR3. V lost 5 bases and J lost 0; bases outside the gene matches: 9. The CDR3 spells CASSSDSGQGAKNIQYF. CDR3 coding DNA: TGTGCCAGCAGCAGCGACTCCGGACAGGGAGCCAAAAACATTCAGTACTTC. Drawing the rest from reference TRBV7-2 and TRBJ2-4, the complete variable domain is GAGVSQSPSNKVTEKGKDVELRCDPISGHTALYWYRQSLGQGLEFLIYFQGNSAPDKSGLPSDRFSAERTGGSVSTLTIQRTQQEDSAVYLCASSSDSGQGAKNIQYFGAGTRLSVL.

The chain recombines TRBV10-3 with TRBJ2-3, with unresolved D. Deletions cut 2 bases from V and 2 bases from J, with 5 bases between. CDR3 length equals 13 residues. From germline, CDR1 is ENHRY and CDR2 SYGVKD. The CDR3 nucleotides are TGTGCCATCAGTGAGGGGATCACAGATACGCAGTATTTT. Encoded protein: CAISEGITDTQYF.

The rearrangement joins TRBV11-2 to TRBJ1-1; 10 bases line up with TRBD1. The CDR3 runs to 16 residues. CDR1 SGHAT and CDR2 FQNNGV come from the germline V gene. Trimming took 5 bases from V and 2 from J; bases not matched to a gene: 8. The chain's CDR3 is CASSRIGTGANTEAFF. The CDR3 DNA reads TGTGCCAGCAGCAGAATCGGGACAGGGGCTAACACTGAAGCTTTCTTT.

The rearrangement links TRBV20-1 to TRBJ2-3; no clear D gene. Germline assignment: CDR1 DFQATT and CDR2 SNEGSKA (reference sequence). This CDR3 region has 12 residues. V lost 3 bases and J lost 1, with 5 bases in between. Here the CDR3 reads CSASYGTDTQYF. CDR3 coding DNA: TGCAGTGCTAGTTACGGCACAGATACGCAGTATTTT.

The chain recombines TRBV15 with TRBJ2-3, with D unresolved. The V gene's germline CDR1 is LNHNV and CDR2 YYDKDF (reference sequence). V gave up 0 bases and J gave up 3 bases, with 10 bases separating them. This CDR3 region has 15 residues. Written as DNA, the CDR3 is TGTGCCACCAGCAGAGATGGAAGGGCTACAGATACGCAGTATTTT. This encodes CATSRDGRATDTQYF.

This clone was recorded once. The chain has TRBV12-3 or TRBV12-4 and TRBJ1-1; no definite D call. V lost 4 bases to trimming and J lost 4 bases, with 10 bases between them. This CDR3 has 13 amino acids. The CDR3 DNA reads as TGTGCCAGCAGTTCCGAACGGGTCACTGAAGCTTTCTTT. Translated, it gives CASSSERVTEAFF.